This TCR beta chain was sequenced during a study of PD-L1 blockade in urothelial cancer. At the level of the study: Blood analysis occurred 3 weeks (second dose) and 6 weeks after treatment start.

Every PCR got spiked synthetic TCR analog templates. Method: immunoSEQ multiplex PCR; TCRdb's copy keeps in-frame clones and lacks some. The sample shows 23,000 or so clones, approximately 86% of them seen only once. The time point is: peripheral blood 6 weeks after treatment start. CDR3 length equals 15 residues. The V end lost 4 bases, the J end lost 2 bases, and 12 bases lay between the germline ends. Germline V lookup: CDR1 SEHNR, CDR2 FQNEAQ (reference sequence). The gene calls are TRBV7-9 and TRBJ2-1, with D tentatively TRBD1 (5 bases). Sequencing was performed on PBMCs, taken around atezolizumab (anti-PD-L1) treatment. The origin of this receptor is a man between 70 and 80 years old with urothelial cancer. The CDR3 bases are TGTGCCAGCAGCTCCTTCAAGACAGCCTACAATGAGCAGTTCTTC. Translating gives CASSSFKTAYNEQFF.